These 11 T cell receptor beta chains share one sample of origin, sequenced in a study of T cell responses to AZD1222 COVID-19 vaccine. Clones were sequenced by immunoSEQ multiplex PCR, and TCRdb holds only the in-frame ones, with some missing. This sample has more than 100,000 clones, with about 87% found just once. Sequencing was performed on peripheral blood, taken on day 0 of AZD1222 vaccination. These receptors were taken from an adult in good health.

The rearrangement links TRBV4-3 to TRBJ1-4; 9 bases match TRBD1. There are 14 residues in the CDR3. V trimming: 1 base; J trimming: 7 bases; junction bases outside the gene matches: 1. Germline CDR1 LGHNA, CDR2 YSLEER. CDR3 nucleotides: TGCGCCAGCAGCCAAGCGGACAGGGGTGAAAAACTGTTTTTT. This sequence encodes CASSQADRGEKLFF.

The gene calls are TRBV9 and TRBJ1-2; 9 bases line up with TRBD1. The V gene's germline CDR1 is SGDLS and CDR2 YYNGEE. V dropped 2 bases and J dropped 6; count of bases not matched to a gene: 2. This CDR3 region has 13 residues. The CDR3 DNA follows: TGTGCCAGCAGCGTTGACAGGGGGAATGGCTACACCTTC. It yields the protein CASSVDRGNGYTF.

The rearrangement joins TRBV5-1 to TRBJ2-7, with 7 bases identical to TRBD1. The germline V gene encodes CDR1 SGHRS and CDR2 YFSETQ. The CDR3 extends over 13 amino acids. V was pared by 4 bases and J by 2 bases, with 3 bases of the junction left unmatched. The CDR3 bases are TGCGCCAGCAGCCAACAGGGGACCTACGAGCAGTACTTC. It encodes CASSQQGTYEQYF. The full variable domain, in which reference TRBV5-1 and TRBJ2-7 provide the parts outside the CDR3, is KAGVTQTPRYLIKTRGQQVTLSCSPISGHRSVSWYQQTPGQGLQFLFEYFSETQRNKGNFPGRFSGRQFSNSRSEMNVSTLELGDSALYLCASSQQGTYEQYFGPGTRLTVT.

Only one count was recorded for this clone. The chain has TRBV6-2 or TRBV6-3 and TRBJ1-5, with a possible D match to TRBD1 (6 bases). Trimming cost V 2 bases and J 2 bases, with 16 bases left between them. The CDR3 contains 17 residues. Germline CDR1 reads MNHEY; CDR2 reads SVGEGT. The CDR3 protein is CASSYIGTPPGNQPQHF. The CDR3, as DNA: TGTGCCAGCAGTTACATCGGGACACCCCCCGGCAATCAGCCCCAGCATTTT.

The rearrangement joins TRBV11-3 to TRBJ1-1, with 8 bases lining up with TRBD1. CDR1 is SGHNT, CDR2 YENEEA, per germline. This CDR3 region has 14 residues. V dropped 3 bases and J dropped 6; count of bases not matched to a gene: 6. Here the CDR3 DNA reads TGTGCCAGCAGCTTCACAGGGGGTAGCGCTGAAGCTTTCTTT. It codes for CASSFTGGSAEAFF.

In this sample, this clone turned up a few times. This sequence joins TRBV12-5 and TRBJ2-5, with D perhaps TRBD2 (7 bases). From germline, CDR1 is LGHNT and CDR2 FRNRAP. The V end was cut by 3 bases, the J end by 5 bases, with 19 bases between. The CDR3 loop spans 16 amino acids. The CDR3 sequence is CASGFHSGTRGETQYF. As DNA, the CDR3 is TGTGCTAGTGGTTTTCACAGCGGGACAAGAGGGGAGACCCAGTACTTC. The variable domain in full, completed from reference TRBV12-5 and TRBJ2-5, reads DARVTQTPRHKVTEMGQEVTMRCQPILGHNTVFWYRQTMMQGLELLAYFRNRAPLDDSGMPKDRFSAEMPDATLATLKIQPSEPRDSAVYFCASGFHSGTRGETQYFGPGTRLLVL.

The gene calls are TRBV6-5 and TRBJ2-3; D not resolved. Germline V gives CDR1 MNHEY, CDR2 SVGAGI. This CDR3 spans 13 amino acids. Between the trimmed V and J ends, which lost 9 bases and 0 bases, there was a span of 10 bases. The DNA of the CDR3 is TGTGCCAGTCAATACCAAAGCACAGATACGCAGTATTTT. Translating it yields CASQYQSTDTQYF.

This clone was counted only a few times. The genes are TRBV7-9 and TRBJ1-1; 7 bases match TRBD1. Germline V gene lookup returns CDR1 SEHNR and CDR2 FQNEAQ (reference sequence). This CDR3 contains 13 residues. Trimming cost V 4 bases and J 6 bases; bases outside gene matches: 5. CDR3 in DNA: TGTGCCAGCAGCTCGGACAGGTACCCTGAAGCTTTCTTT. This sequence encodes CASSSDRYPEAFF.

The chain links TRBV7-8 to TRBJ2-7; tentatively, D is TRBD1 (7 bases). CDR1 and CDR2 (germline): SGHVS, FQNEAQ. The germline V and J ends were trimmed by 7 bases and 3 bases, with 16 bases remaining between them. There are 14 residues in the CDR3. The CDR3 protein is CASNSQGGFYEQYF. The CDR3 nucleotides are TGTGCCAGCAATTCTCAGGGGGGATTCTACGAGCAGTACTTC.

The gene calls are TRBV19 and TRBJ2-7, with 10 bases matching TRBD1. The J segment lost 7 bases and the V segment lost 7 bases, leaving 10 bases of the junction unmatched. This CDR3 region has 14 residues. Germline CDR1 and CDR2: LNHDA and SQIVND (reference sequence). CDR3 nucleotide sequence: TGTGCCAGTAATCCGGGACAGGGGTTTTGGGAGCAGTACTTC. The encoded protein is CASNPGQGFWEQYF.

The CDR3 DNA follows: TGTGCCAGCAGCGACAGGGAGGGACAGCCCCAGCATTTT. As protein: CASSDREGQPQHF. The J gene is TRBJ1-5, the V gene TRBV6-5, with 7 bases fitting TRBD1. This CDR3 has 13 amino acids. Losses at the gene ends were 6 bases for V and 7 bases for J; bases not matched to a gene: 6. In germline, CDR1 is MNHEY, CDR2 SVGAGI.